This entry features one T cell receptor (beta chain) sequence. No cognate antigen has been identified for it. No much larger clonotype is one base removed from it; base qualities were not supplied. The method behind the library was the immunoSEQ multiplex PCR assay. The multiplex PCR relied on a mix of 60 forward primers for TCR Vbeta segments and 13 reverse primers for TCR Jbeta segments. Amplification of the CDR3 region of rearranged TCR beta genes was performed with a multiplex PCR assay on genomic DNA. The Illumina HiSeq System was used to sequence the amplified TCR beta libraries as 87-base-pair reads. Per the source publication's procedure: In a later analysis, tens of millions of unique TCR beta chains were counted across the approximately 670 repertoires, and roughly 11 million of these chains were shared by at least two donors. A nearest-neighbor algorithm error-corrected the raw reads and collapsed the reads into unique sequences, merging closely related sequences to remove PCR and sequencing errors. To assign V, D and J gene segments, CDR3 sequences were aligned to IMGT reference sequences. Each retained sequence needed at least a six-nucleotide match to both a V gene segment and a J gene segment. Rearrangements were called productive when the CDR3 lacked stop codons and stayed in frame with V and J; all others were non-productive. CDR3 was defined by IMGT convention, running from the second conserved V-encoded cysteine to the conserved J-encoded phenylalanine. The earlier analysis of around 640 of the donors excluded sequences that lacked an unambiguous match to a single V gene segment. In an earlier analysis of 450 to 700 of the donors, V segments were called functional above 56.7% productive rearrangements and were called segregating when the between-donor standard deviation exceeded 5%. A statistical classification framework was built to diagnose cytomegalovirus status from the catalog of TCR beta chain sequences. A later analysis assigned V and J genes by comparing TCR nucleotide sequences with IMGT/GENE-DB human TR gene sequences. The TCRdist pipeline was used in a later analysis to assign CDR3 sequences and most-parsimonious VDJ recombination scenarios. A later analysis defined each TCR beta chain by its CDR3 amino acid sequence plus V-gene family, and excluded reads lacking a unique V-gene family. To address suspected cross-contamination and a sequencing artifact, a later analysis removed around 600 highly shared, low-generation-probability nucleotide sequences. In a later analysis, a clonal expansion index was calculated for each public chain from normalized within-repertoire ranks of inferred template counts. A later analysis computed generation probabilities with a VDJ recombination model fitted to out-of-frame rearrangements, and checked the results against IGoR. In a later analysis, TCR-TCR, TCR-HLA and TCR-CMV co-occurrence was scored with hypergeometric tests, and a repertoire-size bias correction was applied to TCR pairs. False discovery rates were estimated in a later analysis by permuting HLA or CMV assignments 20 times. In a later analysis, co-occurring TCRs were grouped using DBSCAN, with TCRdist sequence similarity added in when clustering inside HLA-allele-positive subsets. Co-occurrence clustering excluded repertoires with fewer than 30,000 or more than 120,000 public chains, plus five with anomalous nucleotide sharing. The table comes from immuneACCESS by way of TCRdb, which keeps in-frame sequences with V and J called. Part of the clones is missing from these tables; in studies checked, under half for an unresolved V gene and the rest for unknown reasons. V, J and clone size are taken as reported in that table, and D and trimming were inferred from the DNA itself. The sample yields under 75,000 clones; approximately 64% were counted once. The leading ten clones occupy 17% of the sample.

This entry belongs to a study of cytomegalovirus exposure and HLA in healthy donors (dated by TCRdb to about 2017). Looking at the study overall: An earlier analysis of several hundred of the donors reported about 260 Gb of sequence data and approximately 120 million unique TCR beta sequences obtained from roughly 180 million T cells. Around 320 gigabases of sequencing data and around 87 million unique TCR sequences were included in an early release covering 550 to 650 HLA-typed donors. The genetic ancestry cluster associated with self-reported Caucasian donors included roughly 84% of the roughly 410 genotyped donors. The study was designed to test whether signatures of past pathogen exposure could be identified by cataloging public T cell receptors. The study profiled the T cell repertoires of 500 to 800 subjects by immunosequencing and related them to cytomegalovirus serostatus. A separate validation cohort of roughly 120 different subjects was used in addition to the roughly 640-subject first cohort. To predict cytomegalovirus infection status, the study combined high-throughput TCR immunosequencing, statistical association of individual TCRs with disease status, and machine learning. In a later analysis, previously published TCR beta repertoires from about 640 donors were re-analyzed and high-resolution HLA genotyping was added so that TCR occurrence patterns could be studied. Rather than drawing on any new phenotypic data, the later analysis identified candidate immune exposures from TCR beta sequences and the way those sequences occurred across donors. To decide whether each TCR beta V gene segment behaved as functional or pseudogenic, an earlier analysis of over 500 of the donors relied on high-throughput TCR beta sequencing. Alongside the repertoire data, information on donor age, sex, ethnicity and CMV serostatus was compiled. In a later genetic analysis, genome-wide SNP genotypes for about 55% of the roughly 670 donors were used, and that subset was treated as a discovery cohort. Every repertoire in the discovery cohort had been generated on one and the same sequencing platform. HLA typing included class I and class II loci at four-digit resolution. Typing coverage differed by locus: A, B, C, DRB1 and DQB1 were typed in about 629-640 donors, DQA1 in 500 to 550, DPA1 in some 600, and DPB1 in around 490. A handful of DR-DQ haplotypes were handled as single units for association and clustering because linkage in the cohort was strong. On average, 235,054 unique TCR beta nucleotide sequences were sequenced per donor among a few hundred genotyped donors of the cohort, with roughly 18% of those sequences being non-productive. General conclusions and limits of the study: Specific HLA alleles were associated with more than 15,000 TCR beta sequences at a false discovery rate of 0.05 in a later analysis. In vitro tests confirmed that a few of the cytomegalovirus-associated TCR beta chains recognize cytomegalovirus antigens. The only immune exposure information available for the cohort was CMV serostatus. Correlated functional status among segregating V segments might reflect linkage disequilibrium, but an unknown experimental factor could not be ruled out. The earlier analysis of 587 of the donors excluded some 16 rarely observed V segments, including chromosome 9 orphons, because counts were too low. Most TCR sequences were observed very rarely across donors, whereas some public TCRs were present in many individuals. In this cohort, only TCR beta chains were sequenced, and detectable features were limited by the absence of alpha or paired-chain data. In a later analysis, TCR association rates were found to vary across HLA loci, with the most associated TCRs seen for DRB1 alleles and the fewest for HLA-C alleles. Cytomegalovirus status was reported to be diagnosed by the classifier with high specificity and sensitivity in both the original and validation cohorts. Roughly uniform sequencing depth across donors was assumed in presence/absence analyses, although this assumption may not hold. A further reported finding was that TCR beta sequences accurately predicted the HLA-A and HLA-B alleles for most subjects in the first cohort. A cluster of highly shared sequence variants was judged likely to be a technical artifact of the sequencing pipeline. In an earlier analysis of 500 to 650 of the donors, most TCR beta V segments appeared in productive rearrangements about 87% or about 30% of the time, broadly matching IMGT annotations. In the study, some 180 TCR beta chains were listed as associated with cytomegalovirus. A later analysis found that HLA-associated TCR beta chains were more clonally expanded and had lower generation probabilities than equally common non-associated chains. A later analysis reported that several top co-occurrence clusters appeared linked to parvovirus B19, influenza, CMV and Epstein-Barr virus. Because some donors lacked HLA typing at each locus, the association tests relied only on the typed subset. In a later analysis, most CMV-associated TCR beta chains were found to appear HLA-restricted, with HLA associations seemingly driven largely by CMV exposure. A later genetic analysis associated a missense DCLRE1C variant with V-gene and J-gene trimming of TCR beta chains, and an independent cohort replicated the association. According to a later genetic analysis, donors in an Asian-associated ancestry cluster had fewer N-insertions in productive TCRs than the roughly 670-donor mean. The authors suggested that the approach could potentially be extended to other disease states and immunological phenotypes. Assigning TCR associations to individual alleles was difficult when HLA alleles, especially DR and DQ, strongly co-occurred.

The cohort consisted of fewer than 700 healthy bone marrow donors. All cohort members were sampled while nominally healthy, although unrecorded immune exposures were likely present. The donor tested CMV seropositive, placing the donor among the 289 seropositive members of the cohort. Each donor provided a peripheral blood sample, and peripheral blood mononuclear cells were used for TCR beta sequencing. Genomic DNA was extracted from the blood cell samples with the Qiagen DNeasy Blood Extraction Kit. The TCR comes from a man aged 35 to 55 in good health and CMV-seropositive. Sequenced sample: PBMCs.

This receptor has the CDR3 CASSQAGQGAYGYTF. The DNA sequence reads TGCGCCAGCAGCCAAGCTGGGCAGGGTGCCTATGGCTACACCTTC. Here the chain combines TRBV4-3 and TRBJ1-2; TRBD1 is possibly the D segment (5 matching bases). V is clipped by 1 base and J by 4 bases, and the sequence between their germline boundaries is 13 bases long. The cysteine opens and the phenylalanine closes a CDR3 of 15 amino acids. The entry retains the CDR3 DNA only, 45 bases that are in frame from base 1. The CDR1 and CDR2 encoded by the germline V gene are LGHNA and YSLEER.